The rows below give T cell receptor beta chains drawn from one sample of a study of T cell responses to AZD1222 COVID-19 vaccine. Clones were sequenced by immunoSEQ multiplex PCR, and TCRdb holds only the in-frame ones, with some missing. The table has 130,000 or so clones, around 90% seen once. The input for sequencing was peripheral blood, taken 28 days after the second AZD1222 dose. Receptors were obtained from an adult who received the AZD1222 COVID-19 vaccine. The CDR3 runs from the conserved cysteine through the conserved F or W. Each record gives: clone size, J gene, D gene, V gene, CDR3 protein, CDR3 DNA. D genes are given only for firm matches. Clone size is given for some rows only: seen once, a few or many times, or a class if the clone is expanded.

-	TRBJ1-4	-	TRBV13	CASSLRSGINEKLFF	TGTGCCAGCAGCTTACGATCAGGGATTAATGAAAAACTGTTTTTT
-	TRBJ1-2	-	TRBV28	CASSGSPLVGHGYTF	TGTGCCAGCAGTGGATCCCCGCTGGTAGGTCATGGCTACACCTTC
-	TRBJ1-4	TRBD1	TRBV10-3	CAIRGQGNEKLFF	TGTGCCATCAGGGGACAGGGAAATGAAAAACTGTTTTTT
-	TRBJ2-1	-	TRBV10-3	CAISDRVWSEQFF	TGTGCCATCAGTGACAGGGTATGGAGTGAGCAGTTCTTC
-	TRBJ2-3	-	TRBV6-4	CASRRTSTDTQYF	TGTGCCAGCAGGAGAACTAGCACAGATACGCAGTATTTT
-	TRBJ2-7	TRBD1	TRBV23-1	CASSQSRTGGFSYEQYF	TGCGCCAGCAGTCAATCCCGGACAGGGGGCTTCTCCTACGAGCAGTACTTC
-	TRBJ1-5	-	TRBV6-4	CASSASGGDSNQPQHF	TGTGCCAGCAGTGCGTCTGGGGGGGATAGCAATCAGCCCCAGCATTTT
-	TRBJ1-4	-	TRBV30	CAWSRGGQGGEKLFF	TGTGCCTGGAGTAGGGGGGGGCAGGGAGGTGAAAAACTGTTTTTT
few	TRBJ2-1	-	TRBV24-1	CATSEQFGADPFF	TGTGCCACCAGTGAGCAGTTTGGTGCGGATCCCTTCTTC
-	TRBJ2-3	TRBD2	TRBV14	CASSRGTSGRDTQYF	TGTGCCAGCAGCCGCGGGACTAGCGGGAGGGATACGCAGTATTTT
-	TRBJ2-1	TRBD1	TRBV5-1	CASRKQGADNEQFF	TGCGCCAGCAGGAAACAGGGGGCCGATAATGAGCAGTTCTTC
-	TRBJ2-7	-	TRBV6-5	CASSTAGRSSYEQYF	TGTGCCAGCAGTACCGCGGGGAGGAGCTCCTACGAGCAGTACTTC
-	TRBJ1-2	-	TRBV28	CASSPGKAYGYTF	TGTGCCAGCAGTCCAGGGAAGGCCTATGGCTACACCTTC
-	TRBJ1-6	-	TRBV27	CASSFTKPGDSPLHF	TGTGCCAGCAGTTTCACCAAACCAGGGGATTCACCCCTCCACTTT
-	TRBJ2-7	-	TRBV28	CASSLRDVRPYEQYF	TGTGCCAGCAGTTTACGGGACGTCCGGCCCTACGAGCAGTACTTC